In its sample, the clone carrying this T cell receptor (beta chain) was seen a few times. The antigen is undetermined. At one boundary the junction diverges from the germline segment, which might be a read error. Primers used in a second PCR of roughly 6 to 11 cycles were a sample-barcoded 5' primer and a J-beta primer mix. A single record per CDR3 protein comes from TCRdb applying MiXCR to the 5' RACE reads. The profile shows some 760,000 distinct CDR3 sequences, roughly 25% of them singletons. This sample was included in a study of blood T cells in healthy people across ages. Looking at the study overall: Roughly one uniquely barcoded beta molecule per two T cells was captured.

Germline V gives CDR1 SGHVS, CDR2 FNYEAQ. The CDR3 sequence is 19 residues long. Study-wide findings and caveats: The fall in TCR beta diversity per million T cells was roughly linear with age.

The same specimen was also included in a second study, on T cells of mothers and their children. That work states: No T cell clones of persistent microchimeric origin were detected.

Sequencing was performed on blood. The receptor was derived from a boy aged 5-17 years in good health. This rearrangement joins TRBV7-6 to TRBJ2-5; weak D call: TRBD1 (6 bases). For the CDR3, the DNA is TGTGCCAGCAGCGTAGGACAGATGGGGTTTTTCATGGGGCAAGGGACCCAGTACTTC. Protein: CASSVGQMGFFMGQGTQYF.